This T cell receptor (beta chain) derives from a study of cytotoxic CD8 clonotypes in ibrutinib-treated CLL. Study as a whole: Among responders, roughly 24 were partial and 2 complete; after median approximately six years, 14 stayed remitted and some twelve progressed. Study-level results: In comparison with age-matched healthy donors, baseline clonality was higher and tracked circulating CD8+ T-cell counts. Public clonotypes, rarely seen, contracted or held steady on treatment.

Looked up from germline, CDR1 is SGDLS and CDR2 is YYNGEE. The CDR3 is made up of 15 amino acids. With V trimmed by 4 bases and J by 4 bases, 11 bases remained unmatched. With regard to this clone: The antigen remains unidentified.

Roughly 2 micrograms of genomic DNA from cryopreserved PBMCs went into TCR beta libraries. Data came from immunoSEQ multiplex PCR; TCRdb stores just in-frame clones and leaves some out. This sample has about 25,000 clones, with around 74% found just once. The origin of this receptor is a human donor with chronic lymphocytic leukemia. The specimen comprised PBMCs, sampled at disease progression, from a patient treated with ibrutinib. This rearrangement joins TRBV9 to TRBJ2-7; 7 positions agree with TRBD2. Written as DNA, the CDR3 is TGTGCCAGCAGCCTCGACCTGGGGGGGATGTACGAGCAGTACTTC. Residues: CASSLDLGGMYEQYF.